The T cell receptor (beta chain) under discussion was sequenced for a study of cytomegalovirus exposure and HLA in healthy donors. Study-level information: As released early, the data held 85 million to 95 million unique TCRs from HLA-typed donors. Findings and limits, study-wide: Reports showed the classifier diagnosing cytomegalovirus status with high specificity and sensitivity. TRBV6-2, TRBV6-3 and some other V segments were unresolvable in 87-base-pair reads. When presence/absence was analysed, sequencing depth was taken to be roughly uniform across donors.

Researchers ran the PCR with 60 Vbeta and 13 Jbeta primers. Generated by immunoSEQ multiplex PCR, the TCRdb table keeps only in-frame clones and is missing some. The table gives 70,000 or so clones; the top ten clones make up about 5% of it. V lost 6 bases and J lost 4, with 15 bases in between. Germline lookup yields CDR1 SNHLY and CDR2 FYNNEI. CDR3 length: 14 residues. As regards this clone: Its specificity is unknown.

The V gene is TRBV2, the J gene TRBJ1-1; no clear D. The sequenced material came from PBMCs. The sequence came from a man in his forties or fifties in good health and CMV-seronegative. The CDR3 DNA reads TGTGCCAGCAGCCCAGCCGTGGGAGTCACTGAAGCTTTCTTT. It specifies CASSPAVGVTEAFF.